The next 17 T cell receptor beta chains were all read from a single sample in a study of control samples from healthy donors and cancer patients. Libraries were prepared by immunoSEQ multiplex PCR; TCRdb keeps only in-frame clonotypes and omits some of them. There are 150,000 to 200,000 clones in the sample; just over 85% occur only once, and more than 1.5% lies in the top ten. The sequencing input was blood. These TCRs come from a man in his late teens or twenties in good health.

The gene calls are TRBV7-6 and TRBJ1-1, with TRBD1 as a possible D gene (6 bases). Germline V gene data show CDR1 as SGHVS and CDR2 as FNYEAQ. This CDR3 is built from 15 residues. Trimming took off 9 bases at V and 0 bases at J, with 17 bases between the two ends. The DNA of the CDR3 is TGTGCCAGTTTCGCCGAACAGGGAGTGAACACTGAAGCTTTCTTT. Its protein product is CASFAEQGVNTEAFF.

The V gene is TRBV11-2, the J gene TRBJ2-3; 12 bases agree with TRBD2. Germline CDR1 is SGHAT and CDR2 is FQNNGV. V shed 4 bases, J shed 5 bases, and the junction held 7 bases outside the gene matches. The CDR3 is made up of 16 amino acids. The CDR3 loop reads CASSSSGGAQGDTQYF. In DNA form, the CDR3 reads TGTGCCAGCAGCTCTAGCGGGGGGGCCCAGGGAGATACGCAGTATTTT.

The chain recombines TRBV7-2 with TRBJ2-6; 8 bases align to TRBD1. CDR1 and CDR2 from the germline V gene are SGHTA and FQGNSA. Unmatched junction bases numbered 8, after V lost 1 base and J lost 0 bases. The CDR3 covers 19 residues. The CDR3 coding sequence is TGTGCCAGCAGCTTAGTGGGGACAGGCCTAAGCTCTGGGGCCAACGTCCTGACTTTC. Its translation is CASSLVGTGLSSGANVLTF.

The genes are TRBV19 and TRBJ2-5; no clear D. Germline assignment: CDR1 LNHDA and CDR2 SQIVND (reference sequence). V was pared by 5 bases and J by 2 bases, with 9 bases between. The CDR3 runs to 13 residues. The CDR3 nucleotides are TGTGCCAGTAGTCTTGGATTGCAAGAGACCCAGTACTTC. Its protein is CASSLGLQETQYF.

J is TRBJ2-2 and V is TRBV7-3, with TRBD1 matching over 7 bases. There are 17 residues in the CDR3. The V gene end was trimmed by 5 bases and the J gene end by 3 bases; junction bases not matched to a gene: 12. Germline V gene lookup returns CDR1 SGHTA and CDR2 FQGTGA. In nucleotides, the CDR3 is TGTGCCAGCAGCCCCCTCCCAGGGGGACGGTACACCGGGGAGCTGTTTTTT. Its translation: CASSPLPGGRYTGELFF.

The CDR3: CASSLVGGGHNNEQFF. DNA of the CDR3: TGTGCCAGCAGCTTAGTCGGCGGGGGCCACAACAATGAGCAGTTCTTC. The J gene is TRBJ2-1, the V gene TRBV11-2, with D perhaps matching TRBD2 (7 bases). The germline V gene has CDR1 SGHAT and CDR2 FQNNGV. Trimming removed 1 base from V and 5 bases from J, with 15 bases in between. This CDR3 comprises 16 residues.

This chain uses TRBV6-6 with TRBJ2-7; 8 nucleotides line up with TRBD1. V lost 5 bases to trimming and J lost 4 bases; unmatched junction nucleotides: 4. The CDR3 runs to 13 residues. Per the germline V gene, CDR1 is MNHNY and CDR2 is SVGAGI (reference sequence). DNA for the CDR3: TGTGCCAGCAGTCCAGGGGGCGGGTACGAGCAGTACTTC. It is translated as CASSPGGGYEQYF.

V gene TRBV21-1 combines with J gene TRBJ2-7; the listed D gene, TRBD2, was not tested against the DNA. TRBV21-1 is a listed pseudogene. The CDR3 is made up of 14 amino acids. CDR3 bases: TGTGCCAGCAGCAAAGAGCTTCCCTCCTACGAGCAGTACTTC. Translation: CASSKELPSYEQYF.

The gene calls are TRBV3-1 (or the pseudogene TRBV3-2) and TRBJ2-3; 8 positions match TRBD2. Trimming removed 3 bases from V and 6 bases from J; junction bases left unmatched: 8. The CDR3 is 15 amino acids. The V gene's germline CDR1 is LGHDT and CDR2 YNNKEL (reference sequence). The CDR3 spells CASSQSGGEVDTQYF. CDR3 sequence (DNA): TGTGCCAGCAGCCAGTCCGGGGGGGAGGTGGATACGCAGTATTTT.

V gene TRBV29-1 combines with J gene TRBJ1-5; 8 bases line up with TRBD1. The CDR3 covers 13 residues. Germline values: CDR1 SQVTM, CDR2 ANQGSEA. Germline trimming cut 5 bases from V and 2 bases from J; bases unmatched to any gene: 2. The CDR3 DNA sequence: TGCAGCGTTACAGGGGGGGGCAATCAGCCCCAGCATTTT. Translation gives CSVTGGGNQPQHF.

This sequence joins TRBV27 and TRBJ2-3; TRBD1 matches 9 bases. With V trimmed by 5 bases and J by 2 bases, 5 bases remained unmatched. CDR1 is MNHEY, CDR2 SMNVEV, per germline (reference sequence). The CDR3 is 15 residues long. The CDR3 spells CASSRTGALTDTQYF. The CDR3 DNA is TGTGCCAGCAGTAGGACAGGGGCACTCACAGATACGCAGTATTTT.

The chain couples TRBV4-3 to TRBJ1-1; no reliable D call. V lost 2 bases, J lost 6 bases, and 7 bases lay in between. Germline V lookup: CDR1 LGHNA, CDR2 YSLEER. The CDR3 contains 12 residues. CDR3 bases: TGCGCCAGCAGCCAAAATAGGCCTGAAGCTTTCTTT. Its protein product is CASSQNRPEAFF.

V and J are TRBV11-3 and TRBJ2-2, with 12 bases fitting TRBD2. Germline trimming cut 5 bases from V and 6 bases from J; bases unmatched to any gene: 7. Germline CDR1 and CDR2: SGHNT and YENEEA. The CDR3 spans 16 residues. The CDR3 region is CASSRPTSGGSGELFF. CDR3 in DNA: TGTGCCAGCAGCAGACCCACTAGCGGGGGGTCCGGGGAGCTGTTTTTT.

The chain joins TRBV7-6 to TRBJ2-3, with 13 bases that match TRBD2. Germline CDR1 reads SGHVS; CDR2 reads FNYEAQ. J was trimmed by 7 bases and V by 5 bases; bases with no gene match: 9. The CDR3 is 16 amino acids. The CDR3 spells CASSLGTSGTMYTQYF. CDR3 in DNA: TGTGCCAGCAGCCTTGGGACTAGCGGGACGATGTATACGCAGTATTTT.

This chain links TRBV20-1 with TRBJ1-1; D is ambiguous. V lost 3 bases to trimming and J lost 4 bases, with 6 bases between them. Germline V gives CDR1 DFQATT, CDR2 SNEGSKA (reference sequence). The CDR3 consists of 11 residues. The CDR3 region has the DNA TGCAGTGCTAGTACTGGCACTGAAGCTTTCTTT. It translates to CSASTGTEAFF.

This rearrangement joins TRBV5-8 to TRBJ1-3; D perhaps matches TRBD1 (5 bases). The CDR3 has 14 residues. The germline V gene has CDR1 SGHTS and CDR2 YDEGEE. V lost 0 bases, J lost 3 bases, and 7 bases lay in between. CDR3 loop: CASSLVQGGNTIYF. Written as DNA, the CDR3 is TGTGCCAGCAGCTTGGTTCAGGGTGGAAACACCATATATTTT.

The chain is built from TRBV6-2 or TRBV6-3 and TRBJ2-5, with 11 bases matching TRBD2. There are 16 residues in the CDR3. The trim removed 4 bases at V and 2 bases at J, leaving 6 bases unmatched. The V gene's germline CDR1 is MNHEY and CDR2 SVGEGT. CDR3: CASSSLGLAVQETQYF. The CDR3 nucleotides read TGTGCCAGCAGTTCCCTGGGACTAGCGGTTCAAGAGACCCAGTACTTC.